This is a list of T cell receptor beta chains from one sample in a study of vaccination effects on CD4 cells after COVID-19. Their antigens remain unidentified. TCRdb's copy holds only in-frame clones and misses some; the assay was immunoSEQ multiplex PCR. The data contain roughly 50,000 clones, more than 70% of them singletons. The sample in question was CD4+ T cells from PBMCs cultured with HCoV-OC43 spike peptides, obtained before COVID-19 vaccination. The receptors were gathered from a human donor who received a COVID-19 vaccine. Each CDR3 is given with its conserved first and last residue. A D gene is named only where the DNA matches it firmly. Size values are once, few and many counts, or a class for expanded clones, and some rows have none.

j_gene,abundance,v_gene,d_gene,len,CDR3aa,CDR3nt
TRBJ1-2,NA,TRBV12-3/TRBV12-4,NA,13,CASSVLLRDGYTF,TGTGCCAGCAGCGTCCTTTTGCGGGATGGCTACACCTTC
TRBJ1-1,NA,TRBV5-1,NA,14,CASSPSEGNTEAFF,TGCGCCAGCAGCCCCTCTGAAGGGAACACTGAAGCTTTCTTT
TRBJ2-3,NA,TRBV9,TRBD2,17,CASSVRPSGGNTDTQYF,TGTGCCAGCAGCGTGAGGCCTAGCGGGGGAAACACAGATACGCAGTATTTT
TRBJ1-1,NA,TRBV18,NA,13,CASSHGREIEAFF,TGTGCCAGCTCCCATGGGCGGGAGATTGAAGCTTTCTTT
TRBJ2-2,NA,TRBV9,NA,14,CASSSPSDTGELFF,TGTGCCAGCAGCTCCCCGAGTGACACCGGGGAGCTGTTTTTT
TRBJ1-2,NA,TRBV18,TRBD1,15,CASSPDTGGADGYTF,TGTGCCAGCTCACCAGATACAGGGGGCGCGGATGGCTACACCTTC
TRBJ2-5,once,TRBV18,TRBD2,16,CASSATLAGAQETQYF,TGTGCCAGCTCAGCAACACTAGCGGGGGCACAAGAGACCCAGTACTTC
TRBJ1-3,NA,TRBV18,NA,15,CASSPQTGSGNTIYF,TGTGCCAGCTCACCACAGACAGGCTCTGGAAACACCATATATTTT
TRBJ1-1,NA,TRBV24-1,TRBD1,14,CATRAGQGVDAAFF,TGTGCCACCCGGGCGGGACAGGGGGTTGATGCCGCTTTCTTT
TRBJ2-5,NA,TRBV9,NA,13,CASSITSRETQYF,TGTGCCAGCAGCATTACTAGCAGAGAGACCCAGTACTTC
TRBJ2-1,once,TRBV18,NA,16,CASSLRTPVGQGEQFF,TGTGCCAGCTCACTACGGACTCCCGTGGGCCAGGGTGAGCAGTTCTTC
TRBJ1-1,NA,TRBV12-1,NA,12,CASSFKHTEAFF,TGTGCCAGCAGCTTTAAACACACTGAAGCTTTCTTT
TRBJ1-3,NA,TRBV18,TRBD1,17,CASSPVPGQGKGNTIYF,TGTGCCAGCTCACCCGTCCCGGGACAGGGAAAGGGCAACACCATATATTTT
TRBJ2-2,few,TRBV5-1,TRBD2,19,CASRASSGPSIMNTGELFF,TGCGCCAGCAGGGCCTCTAGCGGGCCCAGTATTATGAACACCGGGGAGCTGTTTTTT
TRBJ2-3,NA,TRBV7-3,TRBD2,18,CASSLLPRGTSKADTQYF,TGTGCCAGCAGCTTACTCCCCCGCGGGACTAGCAAAGCAGATACGCAGTATTTT
TRBJ2-6,NA,TRBV27,NA,18,CASSLSSWQISGANVLTF,TGTGCCAGCAGTTTATCGTCCTGGCAAATCTCTGGGGCCAACGTCCTGACTTTC
TRBJ2-5,NA,TRBV29-1,NA,16,CSVIFWAGARQETQYF,TGCAGCGTTATTTTCTGGGCAGGGGCACGCCAAGAGACCCAGTACTTC
TRBJ1-2,NA,TRBV5-1,TRBD1,13,CASSFEGADGYTF,TGCGCCAGCAGCTTTGAGGGGGCTGATGGCTACACCTTC
TRBJ1-6,few,TRBV3-1/TRBV3-2,NA,14,CASSQGSGAGPLHF,TGTGCCAGCAGCCAAGGCTCAGGGGCCGGGCCCCTCCACTTT
TRBJ1-5,NA,TRBV18,TRBD1,13,CASSAEDREVVHF,TGTGCCAGCTCAGCTGAGGACAGGGAGGTGGTGCATTTT
TRBJ2-1,NA,TRBV9,TRBD2,16,CASSVVSGLAANEQFF,TGTGCCAGCAGCGTAGTAAGCGGACTAGCGGCCAATGAGCAGTTCTTC
TRBJ1-1,NA,TRBV7-2,NA,15,CASSLQGRGNTEAFF,TGTGCCAGCAGCTTACAGGGGCGGGGAAACACTGAAGCTTTCTTT
TRBJ1-2,few,TRBV30,TRBD1,12,CAWTRTGIGYTF,TGTGCCTGGACGAGGACAGGGATTGGCTACACCTTC
TRBJ1-2,few,TRBV9,TRBD1,14,CASSATGGGYGYTF,TGTGCCAGCAGCGCGACAGGGGGCGGCTATGGCTACACCTTC
TRBJ1-5,NA,TRBV3-1/TRBV3-2,NA,14,CASSQAWGAQPQHF,TGTGCCAGCAGCCAAGCTTGGGGGGCTCAGCCCCAGCATTTT
TRBJ2-2,NA,TRBV14,NA,14,CASSPMGLGGELFF,TGTGCCAGCAGCCCTATGGGGTTGGGCGGGGAGCTGTTTTTT
TRBJ1-3,NA,TRBV18,NA,15,CASSPPEGFGNTIYF,TGTGCCAGCTCACCACCGGAGGGATTCGGAAACACCATATATTTT
TRBJ2-2,NA,TRBV4-3,NA,15,CASSQLQGFPGELFF,TGCGCCAGCAGCCAGCTACAGGGTTTTCCCGGGGAGCTGTTTTTT
TRBJ2-5,NA,TRBV6-2/TRBV6-3,TRBD1,15,CASSTRTGGDQTQYF,TGTGCCAGCAGTACCCGGACAGGGGGCGACCAGACCCAGTACTTC
TRBJ1-1,NA,TRBV29-1,NA,12,CSVGGLNTEAFF,TGCAGCGTTGGAGGGCTGAACACTGAAGCTTTCTTT
TRBJ1-4,NA,TRBV3-1/TRBV3-2,NA,15,CASSPRTGSYEKLFF,TGTGCCAGCAGCCCACGAACAGGGAGTTATGAAAAACTGTTTTTT
TRBJ2-5,NA,TRBV29-1,NA,13,CSVLSAYQETQYF,TGCAGCGTTCTATCCGCGTACCAAGAGACCCAGTACTTC
TRBJ1-1,once,TRBV12-3/TRBV12-4,NA,11,CASSLRLDRIF,TGTGCCAGCAGTTTAAGGTTGGACAGAATCTTT
TRBJ2-5,NA,TRBV6-2/TRBV6-3,TRBD2,15,CASSRRGAVVETQYF,TGTGCCAGCAGTAGGCGGGGGGCCGTGGTAGAGACCCAGTACTTC
TRBJ2-5,NA,TRBV24-1,TRBD1,17,CATSDPSGTGRQETQYF,TGTGCCACCAGTGATCCCTCAGGGACAGGGCGGCAAGAGACCCAGTACTTC
TRBJ1-4,NA,TRBV10-1,NA,18,CASSETISLGPPNEKLFF,TGCGCCAGCAGTGAGACGATTTCCCTGGGACCACCGAATGAAAAACTGTTTTTT
TRBJ1-1,NA,TRBV27,TRBD1,14,CASSLPGTDTEAFF,TGTGCCAGCAGTTTACCCGGGACAGACACTGAAGCTTTCTTT
TRBJ1-5,NA,TRBV19,NA,14,CASSIMAKNQPQHF,TGTGCCAGTAGTATAATGGCAAAGAATCAGCCCCAGCATTTT
TRBJ2-6,NA,TRBV28,NA,17,CASRRNRRQTGANVLTF,TGTGCCAGCCGACGGAATAGGAGACAAACTGGGGCCAACGTCCTGACTTTC
TRBJ2-2,NA,TRBV6-1,TRBD1,16,CASSALRQGGTGELFF,TGTGCCAGCAGTGCACTGCGACAGGGCGGGACCGGGGAGCTGTTTTTT
TRBJ1-3,NA,TRBV6-6,NA,15,CATLPPGRSGNTIYF,TGTGCCACCCTACCCCCCGGGCGCTCTGGAAACACCATATATTTT
TRBJ2-2,NA,TRBV24-1,NA,14,CATGGSRRSGELFF,TGTGCCACCGGCGGCTCCCGGAGGTCCGGGGAGCTGTTTTTT
TRBJ1-1,NA,TRBV24-1,NA,12,CATSGGNTEAFF,TGTGCCACCAGTGGCGGGAACACTGAAGCTTTCTTT
TRBJ1-6,NA,TRBV20-1,NA,17,CSASRGLLSPYNSPLHF,TGCAGTGCTAGTCGCGGACTCCTGAGCCCCTATAATTCACCCCTCCACTTT
TRBJ1-2,NA,TRBV30,NA,15,CAWSVSGGVDYGYTF,TGTGCCTGGAGTGTATCCGGGGGAGTAGACTATGGCTACACCTTC
TRBJ1-4,NA,TRBV11-2,NA,15,CASSLLNTDGEKLFF,TGTGCCAGCAGCTTACTAAATACGGACGGAGAAAAACTGTTTTTT
TRBJ2-2,NA,TRBV7-2,TRBD1,16,CASSPPRTGWTGELFF,TGTGCCAGCAGCCCCCCCAGGACAGGGTGGACCGGGGAGCTGTTTTTT
TRBJ1-2,NA,TRBV5-4,NA,14,CASSFDGAPTGYTF,TGTGCCAGCAGCTTCGATGGGGCCCCCACTGGCTACACCTTC
TRBJ1-3,once,TRBV19,TRBD1,12,CASSIQGDTIYF,TGTGCCAGTAGCATTCAGGGGGACACCATATATTTT
TRBJ1-1,NA,TRBV10-1,NA,13,CASSEGRDTEAFF,TGCGCCAGCAGTGAGGGCAGGGACACTGAAGCTTTCTTT
TRBJ2-3,NA,TRBV2,NA,12,CASRPNTDTQYF,TGTGCCAGCAGGCCTAACACAGATACGCAGTATTTT
TRBJ2-3,NA,TRBV9,TRBD2,14,CASSTGGITDTQYF,TGTGCCAGCAGCACGGGGGGGATCACAGATACGCAGTATTTT
TRBJ2-1,NA,TRBV7-6,TRBD1,16,CASSPTQGPFGNEQFF,TGTGCCAGCAGCCCAACACAGGGGCCGTTCGGGAATGAGCAGTTCTTC
TRBJ1-2,NA,TRBV11-2,NA,14,CASSHQRVGYGYTF,TGTGCCAGCAGCCATCAAAGGGTGGGCTATGGCTACACCTTC
TRBJ1-2,NA,TRBV6-5,NA,14,CASSLLRGAEGYTF,TGTGCCAGCAGTCTGCTCAGGGGCGCGGAAGGCTACACCTTC
TRBJ1-3,NA,TRBV9,NA,14,CASSPEISGNTIYF,TGTGCCAGCAGCCCAGAGATCTCTGGAAACACCATATATTTT
TRBJ2-4,once,TRBV4-1,TRBD1,18,CASSPGQGLRGAKNIQYF,TGCGCCAGCAGCCCCGGACAGGGTCTTCGTGGGGCCAAAAACATTCAGTACTTC
TRBJ2-5,NA,TRBV24-1,TRBD2,12,CATSGGRETQYF,TGTGCCACCTCGGGGGGGAGAGAGACCCAGTACTTC
TRBJ2-2,once,TRBV3-1/TRBV3-2,TRBD2,19,CANPGLAGGQPLNTGELFF,TGTGCCAACCCGGGACTAGCGGGGGGGCAGCCCCTAAATACCGGGGAGCTGTTTTTT
TRBJ2-5,NA,TRBV29-1,NA,11,CSVDNVETQYF,TGCAGCGTTGACAATGTAGAGACCCAGTACTTC